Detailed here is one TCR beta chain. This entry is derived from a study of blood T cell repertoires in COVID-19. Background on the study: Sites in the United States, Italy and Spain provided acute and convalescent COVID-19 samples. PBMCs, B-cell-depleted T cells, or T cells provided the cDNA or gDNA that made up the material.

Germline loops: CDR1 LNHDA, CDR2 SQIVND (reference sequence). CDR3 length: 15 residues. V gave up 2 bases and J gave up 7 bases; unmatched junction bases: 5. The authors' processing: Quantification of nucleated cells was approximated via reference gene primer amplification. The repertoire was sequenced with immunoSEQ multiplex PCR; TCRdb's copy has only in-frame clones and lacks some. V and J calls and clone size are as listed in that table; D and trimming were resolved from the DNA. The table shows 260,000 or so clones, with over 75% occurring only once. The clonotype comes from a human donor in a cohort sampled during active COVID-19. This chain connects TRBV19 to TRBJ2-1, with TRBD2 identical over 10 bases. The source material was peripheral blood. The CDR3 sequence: CASSIMSSGGNEQFF. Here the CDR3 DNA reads TGTGCCAGTAGTATAATGTCTAGCGGGGGAAATGAGCAGTTCTTC.